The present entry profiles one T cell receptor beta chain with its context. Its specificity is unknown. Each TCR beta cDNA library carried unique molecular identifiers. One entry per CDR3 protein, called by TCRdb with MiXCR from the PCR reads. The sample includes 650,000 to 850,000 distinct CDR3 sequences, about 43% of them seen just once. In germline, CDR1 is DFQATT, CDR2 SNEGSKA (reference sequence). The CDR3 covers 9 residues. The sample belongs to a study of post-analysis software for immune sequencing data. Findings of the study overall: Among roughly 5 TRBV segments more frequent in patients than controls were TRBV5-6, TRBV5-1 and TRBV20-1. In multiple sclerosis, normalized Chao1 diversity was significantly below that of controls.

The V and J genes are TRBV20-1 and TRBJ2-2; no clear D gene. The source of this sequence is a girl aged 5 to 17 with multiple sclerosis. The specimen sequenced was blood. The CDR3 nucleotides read TGCAGGCACACCGGGGAGCTGTTTTTT. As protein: CRHTGELFF.